The source of this TCR beta chain is a study of cytomegalovirus exposure and HLA in healthy donors. For this clone: Its matching antigen is unknown.

The CDR3 is made up of 13 amino acids. V shed 5 bases and J shed 4 bases, with 12 bases lying between them. Germline CDR1 is LNHNV and CDR2 is YYDKDF (reference sequence). Study-wide results and caveats: A reported reduction in N-insertions relative to the approximately 640-donor mean was seen in an Asian-associated ancestry cluster in a later analysis. It was likely that a cluster of highly shared sequence variants was a sequencing artifact.

Primers: 60 Vbeta forward and 13 Jbeta reverse. Assay used: immunoSEQ multiplex PCR; TCRdb lists only in-frame clones, some missing. The table lists around 210,000 clones, approximately 78% of them singletons. The receptor comes from a boy younger than 18 in good health and CMV-seronegative. Sequencing was performed on PBMCs. The chain is built from TRBV15 and TRBJ2-7; no firm D call. In DNA, the CDR3 is TGTGCCACCAGCCAGAGGTTGATTTACGAGCAGTACTTC. Its protein is CATSQRLIYEQYF.